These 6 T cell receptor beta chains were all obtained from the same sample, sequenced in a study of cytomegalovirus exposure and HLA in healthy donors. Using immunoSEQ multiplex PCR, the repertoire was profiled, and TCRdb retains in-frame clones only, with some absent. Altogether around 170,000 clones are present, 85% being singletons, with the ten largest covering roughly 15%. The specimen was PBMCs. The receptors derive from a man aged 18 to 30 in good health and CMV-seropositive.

This CDR3 reads CASMASIARGYEQYF. CDR3 nucleotide sequence: TGTGCCAGCATGGCGTCGATAGCCAGGGGCTACGAGCAGTACTTC. This chain links TRBV2 with TRBJ2-7; D possibly corresponds to TRBD1 (6 bases). This CDR3 is 15 amino acids long. Trimming shortened V by 7 bases and J by 3 bases, and 19 bases separated the two germline ends. Germline CDR1 and CDR2: SNHLY and FYNNEI.

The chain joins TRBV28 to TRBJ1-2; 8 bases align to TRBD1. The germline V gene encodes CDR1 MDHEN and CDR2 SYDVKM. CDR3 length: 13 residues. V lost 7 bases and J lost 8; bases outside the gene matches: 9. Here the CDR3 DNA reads TGTGCCAGCAATCCCCCTACAGGGGGGGGCTACACCTTC. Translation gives CASNPPTGGGYTF.

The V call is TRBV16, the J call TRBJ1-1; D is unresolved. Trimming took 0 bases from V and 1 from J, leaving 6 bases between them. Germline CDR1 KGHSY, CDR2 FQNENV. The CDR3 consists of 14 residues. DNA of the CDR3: TGTGCCAGCAGCCAATCCTCAGAGAACACTGAAGCTTTCTTT. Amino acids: CASSQSSENTEAFF.

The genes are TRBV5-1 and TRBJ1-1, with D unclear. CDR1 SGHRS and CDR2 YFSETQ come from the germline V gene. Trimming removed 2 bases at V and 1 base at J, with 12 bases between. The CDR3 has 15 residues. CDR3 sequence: CASSLQSDRNTEAFF. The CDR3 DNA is TGCGCCAGCAGCTTACAGTCCGATAGGAACACTGAAGCTTTCTTT. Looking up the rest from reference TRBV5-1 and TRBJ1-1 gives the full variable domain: KAGVTQTPRYLIKTRGQQVTLSCSPISGHRSVSWYQQTPGQGLQFLFEYFSETQRNKGNFPGRFSGRQFSNSRSEMNVSTLELGDSALYLCASSLQSDRNTEAFFGQGTRLTVV.

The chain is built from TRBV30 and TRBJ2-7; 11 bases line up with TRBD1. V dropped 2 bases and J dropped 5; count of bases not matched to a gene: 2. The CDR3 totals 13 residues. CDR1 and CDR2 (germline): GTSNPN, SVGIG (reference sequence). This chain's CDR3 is CAWSPGQGDEQYF. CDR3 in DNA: TGTGCCTGGAGTCCGGGACAGGGGGACGAGCAGTACTTC.

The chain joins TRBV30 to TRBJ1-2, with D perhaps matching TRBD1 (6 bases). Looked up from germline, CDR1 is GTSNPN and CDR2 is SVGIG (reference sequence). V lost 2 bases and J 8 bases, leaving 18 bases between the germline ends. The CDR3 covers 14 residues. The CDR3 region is CAWSWDINPRGYTF. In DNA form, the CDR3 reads TGTGCCTGGAGTTGGGACATAAATCCCAGGGGCTACACCTTC.